The 21 T cell receptor beta chains in this list originate from one sample, sequenced in a study of cytomegalovirus exposure and HLA in healthy donors. Primers included in the PCR were 60 Vbeta and 13 Jbeta primers. Profiled with immunoSEQ multiplex PCR; TCRdb holds only in-frame clones, not every one. The data show approximately 140,000 clones, with approximately 80% seen just once and 0.94% held by the top ten. Specimen: PBMCs. The receptor set was obtained from a woman aged 55-70 years in good health and CMV-seronegative.

V and J are TRBV10-3 and TRBJ2-7, with 10 bases fitting TRBD2. Losses at the gene ends were 7 bases for V and 2 bases for J; bases not matched to a gene: 8. This CDR3 spans 15 amino acids. From germline, CDR1 is ENHRY and CDR2 SYGVKD. CDR3 DNA: TGTGCCATCAAGGAGGTAGCGGGAGGCCCCTACGAGCAGTACTTC. It translates to CAIKEVAGGPYEQYF.

The J gene is TRBJ2-5, the V gene TRBV9; no firm D call. Per germline, CDR1 SGDLS and CDR2 YYNGEE. This CDR3 comprises 13 residues. Deletions cut 3 bases from V and 7 bases from J, with 13 bases between. The CDR3 DNA reads as TGTGCCAGCAGCGAAACCCCATCGGGGACCCAGTACTTC. Translation: CASSETPSGTQYF.

This chain connects TRBV30 to TRBJ2-3, with TRBD2 matching over 9 bases. Germline CDR1 GTSNPN, CDR2 SVGIG (reference sequence). CDR3 length: 20 residues. V gave up 0 bases and J gave up 1 base; unmatched junction bases: 17. The CDR3 DNA follows: TGTGCCTGGAGTGTACGAGGCCTAGCGGGGCTTAAAGGGGGCACAGATACGCAGTATTTT. This translates into CAWSVRGLAGLKGGTDTQYF.

The V gene is TRBV15, the J gene TRBJ2-7; maybe TRBD2 (6 bases). Germline CDR1 LNHNV, CDR2 YYDKDF (reference sequence). The CDR3 sequence is 14 residues long. Deletions cut 1 base from V and 6 bases from J, with 13 bases between. The CDR3 region is CATSRAGGIGEQYF. The CDR3 nucleotides are TGTGCCACCAGCAGAGCTGGGGGGATCGGCGAGCAGTACTTC.

V gene TRBV5-6 combines with J gene TRBJ2-5; 14 nucleotides line up with TRBD2. Germline V gene data show CDR1 as SGHDT and CDR2 as YYEEEE. CDR3 length: 18 residues. With 4 bases clipped from V and 5 bases from J, the junction kept 13 bases outside the gene matches. CDR3 region: CASSRRTSGRPKPETQYF. Here the CDR3 DNA reads TGTGCCAGCAGCAGGCGGACTAGCGGGAGGCCAAAGCCGGAGACCCAGTACTTC.

This clone was observed once. The chain combines TRBV9 with TRBJ2-7; TRBD1 matches 11 bases. J gave up 3 bases and V 7 bases, and 0 bases lay outside the gene matches. Germline V gene sequence: CDR1 SGDLS, CDR2 YYNGEE. The CDR3 totals 12 residues. CDR3 bases: TGTGCCAGCGGGACAGGGGGCTACGAGCAGTACTTC. Its translation: CASGTGGYEQYF.

The chain is built from TRBV5-1 and TRBJ1-5, with a possible D match to TRBD1 (5 bases). Germline V gene data show CDR1 as SGHRS and CDR2 as YFSETQ. The V and J ends lost 1 base and 5 bases respectively, with 7 bases between them. The CDR3 length is 13 residues. The CDR3 region has the DNA TGCGCCAGCAGCTTGTCGGGGGATCAGCCCCAGCATTTT. Translation gives CASSLSGDQPQHF.

The chain links TRBV10-3 to TRBJ2-7, with D perhaps matching TRBD2 (6 bases). CDR3 length: 14 residues. The V gene lost 2 bases and the J gene lost 5 bases, with 13 bases spanning the gap. The germline V gene has CDR1 ENHRY and CDR2 SYGVKD. This CDR3 reads CAISERDSGDEQYF. The CDR3 DNA reads as TGTGCCATCAGTGAGCGGGACTCCGGGGACGAGCAGTACTTC.

The rearrangement uses TRBV23-1 and TRBJ2-7, with TRBD1 identical over 7 bases. TRBV23-1 is known as an ORF, though its function is uncertain. The V and J ends lost 3 bases and 0 bases, in that order; junction bases with no gene match: 8. The CDR3 extends over 16 amino acids. The CDR3 is CASSQKQGSSSYEQYF. The CDR3 nucleotides are TGCGCCAGCAGTCAGAAACAGGGGTCTAGCTCCTACGAGCAGTACTTC.

The chain carries TRBV6-1 and TRBJ1-5; TRBD1 matches at 7 bases. V lost 11 bases and J lost 0; bases outside the gene matches: 10. In germline, CDR1 is MNHNS, CDR2 SASEGT. This CDR3 is 15 amino acids long. The CDR3: CAGGRQGHSNQPQHF. Here the CDR3 DNA reads TGTGCCGGGGGGAGACAGGGACATAGCAATCAGCCCCAGCATTTT.

This sequence joins TRBV6-5 and TRBJ1-2; no clear D gene. Germline V gene sequence: CDR1 MNHEY, CDR2 SVGAGI. Trimming took off 5 bases at V and 4 bases at J, with 8 bases between the two ends. CDR3 length: 12 residues. Written as DNA, the CDR3 is TGTGCCAGCAGTCGACTGGGCTATGGCTACACCTTC. Its translation is CASSRLGYGYTF.

This sequence joins TRBV28 and TRBJ2-1; 9 nucleotides match TRBD2. Germline lookup yields CDR1 MDHEN and CDR2 SYDVKM. The CDR3 runs 14 residues. The V gene end was trimmed by 8 bases and the J gene end by 5 bases; junction bases not matched to a gene: 7. As DNA, the CDR3 is TGTGCCAGCCGTCGGCGGGGGGGGAACAATGAGCAGTTCTTC. Its protein is CASRRRGGNNEQFF.

This clone turned up a few times. The J gene is TRBJ2-1, the V gene TRBV19; 9 nucleotides match TRBD1. The CDR3 spans 15 residues. The trim removed 5 bases at V and 4 bases at J, leaving 6 bases unmatched. Germline V gene sequence: CDR1 LNHDA, CDR2 SQIVND (reference sequence). The CDR3 sequence: CASSHRDREYNEQFF. CDR3 sequence (DNA): TGTGCCAGTAGTCACCGGGACAGGGAGTACAATGAGCAGTTCTTC.

V is TRBV11-1 and J is TRBJ1-1; 11 bases align to TRBD1. J was trimmed by 4 bases and V by 5 bases; bases with no gene match: 9. Germline-derived CDR1 and CDR2 are SGHAT and FQDESV (reference sequence). This CDR3 is 16 amino acids long. CDR3 in amino acids: CASSPGTGGGGTEAFF. The CDR3 bases are TGTGCCAGCAGCCCTGGGACAGGGGGAGGCGGCACTGAAGCTTTCTTT. The variable domain in full, completed from reference TRBV11-1 and TRBJ1-1, reads EAEVAQSPRYKITEKSQAVAFWCDPISGHATLYWYRQILGQGPELLVQFQDESVVDDSQLPKDRFSAERLKGVDSTLKIQPAELGDSAMYLCASSPGTGGGGTEAFFGQGTRLTVV.

The rearrangement links TRBV10-3 to TRBJ1-1; tentative D call: TRBD1 (6 bases). This CDR3 spans 14 amino acids. Germline-derived CDR1 and CDR2 are ENHRY and SYGVKD. V lost 3 bases and J lost 1, with 9 bases in between. CDR3 amino acids: CAISDGTRNTEAFF. The CDR3 DNA reads as TGTGCCATCAGTGACGGGACAAGGAACACTGAAGCTTTCTTT.

The DNA of the CDR3 is TGTGCCAGCAACCAGAGGGACAGGGGCGGGCATGAGCAGTTCTTC. This sequence encodes CASNQRDRGGHEQFF. V is TRBV6-6 and J is TRBJ2-1, with 10 bases that match TRBD1. Germline CDR1 reads MNHNY; CDR2 reads SVGAGI (reference sequence). The trim removed 7 bases at V and 8 bases at J, leaving 11 bases unmatched. The CDR3 consists of 15 residues.

This chain uses TRBV6-5 with TRBJ1-2, with unresolved D. V dropped 3 bases and J dropped 2 bases, with 16 bases sitting between them. The CDR3 has 16 residues. Looked up from germline, CDR1 is MNHEY and CDR2 is SVGAGI. Written as DNA, the CDR3 is TGTGCCAGCAGTTATGGGCTCGCCGGCAGCAACTATGGCTACACCTTC. Its translation is CASSYGLAGSNYGYTF.

The chain links TRBV5-6 to TRBJ2-3; 9 bases agree with TRBD2. CDR1 and CDR2 from the germline V gene are SGHDT and YYEEEE. The ends lost 4 bases at V and 1 base at J; junction bases unmatched: 1. This CDR3 has 14 amino acids. CDR3 region: CASSKRGGTDTQYF. The DNA of the CDR3 is TGTGCCAGCAGCAAGCGGGGGGGCACAGATACGCAGTATTTT.

The V and J genes are TRBV9 and TRBJ1-1; TRBD1 aligns across 7 bases. The CDR3 runs 12 residues. Trimming took 7 bases from V and 3 from J; bases not matched to a gene: 3. Germline CDR1 SGDLS, CDR2 YYNGEE. CDR3 DNA: TGTGCCAGCTCTGACAGGGACACTGAAGCTTTCTTT. This encodes CASSDRDTEAFF. The full variable domain, completed using reference TRBV9 and TRBJ1-1, is DSGVTQTPKHLITATGQRVTLRCSPRSGDLSVYWYQQSLDQGLQFLIQYYNGEERAKGNILERFSAQQFPDLHSELNLSSLELGDSALYFCASSDRDTEAFFGQGTRLTVV.

The rearrangement joins TRBV5-1 to TRBJ2-2; 12 bases match TRBD1. Germline V CDR1 and CDR2: SGHRS, YFSETQ. The CDR3 totals 17 residues. V shed 3 bases and J 6 bases; nucleotides not matched to a gene: 9. CDR3 sequence (DNA): TGCGCCAGCAGCTCGATCCCGGGACAGGGGGCGGCCGGGGAGCTGTTTTTT. It codes for CASSSIPGQGAAGELFF.

The chain employs TRBV15 and TRBJ2-1; the match to TRBD2 covers 8 bases. J was trimmed by 9 bases and V by 0 bases; bases with no gene match: 13. Germline-derived CDR1 and CDR2 are LNHNV and YYDKDF (reference sequence). The CDR3 totals 17 residues. CDR3 DNA: TGTGCCACCAGCAGAGAAAGGACCGGGACTAGTATCTCTGAGCAGTTCTTC. Translated: CATSRERTGTSISEQFF.